A selection of T cell receptor beta chains follows, all from one sample in a study of T cell responses to AZD1222 COVID-19 vaccine. Here immunoSEQ multiplex PCR was the method, and the copy in TCRdb shows in-frame clones only, minus some. The sample contains roughly 120,000 clones, 85% to 90% of which appear only once. The sample was peripheral blood, taken 28 days after the second AZD1222 dose. These receptors all come from an adult who received the AZD1222 COVID-19 vaccine. Each CDR3 is given with its conserved first and last residue. Fields, in order: V gene, D gene, clone size, J gene, CDR3 DNA, CDR3 protein. A D gene is named only where the DNA matches it firmly. The size entry is marked missing in some rows and otherwise reads once, few, many or a size class.

TRBV7-2,.,.,TRBJ1-2,TGTGCCAGCAGCTTTGATTTAAACTATGGCTACACCTTC,CASSFDLNYGYTF
TRBV4-1,.,few,TRBJ1-2,TGCGCCAGCAGCCAAGATCCGGCCAGGAACTATGGCTACACCTTC,CASSQDPARNYGYTF
TRBV3-1/TRBV3-2,TRBD1,.,TRBJ1-5,TGTGCCAGCAGCTCGGACAGGGATCAGCCCCAGCATTTT,CASSSDRDQPQHF
TRBV7-8,.,.,TRBJ2-2,TGTGCCAGCCGAAAGGGCGGGGCGAACACCGGGGAGCTGTTTTTT,CASRKGGANTGELFF
TRBV30,.,.,TRBJ1-3,TGTGCCTGGAGTTACGACGGTAGCTCTGGAAACACCATATATTTT,CAWSYDGSSGNTIYF
TRBV28,TRBD1,once,TRBJ2-7,TGTGTCAGCAGTTACCTCTTCGGACAGGGGGTACCCTACGAGCAGTACTTC,CVSSYLFGQGVPYEQYF
TRBV3-1/TRBV3-2,.,.,TRBJ1-2,TGTGCCAGCAGCCCCGGGGAGGGGTACTATGGCTACACCTTC,CASSPGEGYYGYTF
TRBV7-2,.,.,TRBJ1-1,TGTGCCAGCAGCTTTCTGGGGTACTCTGAAGCTTTCTTT,CASSFLGYSEAFF
TRBV10-1,.,.,TRBJ1-1,TGCGCCAGCAGTAGGAGGGTTTCGGGTGAAGCTTTCTTT,CASSRRVSGEAFF
TRBV6-5,TRBD2,.,TRBJ2-7,TGTGCCAGCAGGCTCGCGGGGGGGGGAGGCGAGCAGTACTTC,CASRLAGGGGEQYF
TRBV6-5,.,.,TRBJ1-6,TGTGCCAGCACCACGGGGGGCGCCTATAATTCACCCCTCCACTTT,CASTTGGAYNSPLHF
TRBV5-1,.,.,TRBJ2-1,TGCGCCAGCAGCTTGTCCGCCGGCAGGAGCTCCTACAATGAGCAGTTCTTC,CASSLSAGRSSYNEQFF
TRBV28,.,few,TRBJ2-2,TGTGCCAGCAGTAAAGGCCAGGGTGGCCTGAACACCGGGGAGCTGTTTTTT,CASSKGQGGLNTGELFF
TRBV18,.,.,TRBJ2-5,TGTGCCTCAACCCCCCTGGGCCTAGCCCCAGAGACCCAGTACTTC,CASTPLGLAPETQYF
TRBV30,TRBD1,.,TRBJ1-5,TGTGCCTGGAGAAGTACAGGGGCCATCAATCAGCCCCAGCATTTT,CAWRSTGAINQPQHF
TRBV12-3/TRBV12-4,.,.,TRBJ1-4,TGTGCCAGCAGGTTAGCGGGAGGTGAACATTTT,CASRLAGGEHF
TRBV4-2,.,.,TRBJ2-2,TGTGCCAGCAGCCAAAAGAAGGGGGGCGACACCGGGGAGCTGTTTTTT,CASSQKKGGDTGELFF
TRBV12-3/TRBV12-4,TRBD1,.,TRBJ1-2,TGTGCCAGCAGCGGAGGGGGCTTGCTTGGCTACACCTTC,CASSGGGLLGYTF